This T cell receptor beta chain was obtained from a study of cytomegalovirus exposure and HLA in healthy donors. About the research overall: The 95 to 150 validation repertoires, a later analysis reported, used the same platform as the approximately 650 first-cohort repertoires.

Sequenced by immunoSEQ multiplex PCR; TCRdb stores in-frame clones only, minus some. The sample has 100,000 to 150,000 clones, roughly 89% seen once; the top ten hold roughly 1.2%. Germline V lookup: CDR1 SGHNT, CDR2 YYREEE (reference sequence). The CDR3 spans 11 residues. The V end was cut by 4 bases, the J end by 3 bases, with 5 bases between. The specimen sequenced was PBMCs. The sequence came from a woman aged 18-29 years in good health and CMV-seronegative. The chain carries TRBV5-4 and TRBJ2-7; D call uncertain. The CDR3 protein is CASSPGYEQYF. Here the CDR3 DNA reads TGTGCCAGCAGCCCAGGCTACGAGCAGTACTTC.